Listed below are T cell receptor beta chains from one sample, sequenced in a study of CD8+CD57+ T cells in acquired aplastic anemia. TCRdb reprocessed the reads with MiXCR, giving one entry per CDR3 protein. The table records about 120,000 distinct CDR3 sequences, over 30% of them present only once. Material for sequencing was sorted CD4+, CD8+, or CD8+CD57+ T cells (not recorded which) from PBMCs. Every receptor here comes from a human donor with aplastic anemia. Each CDR3 is given with its conserved first and last residue. A D gene is named only where the DNA matches it firmly. Expanded clones get a size class; other rows say once, few or many, or leave the size out.

many	TRBJ2-7	TRBV6-1	TRBD1	CASLVGRGLSYEQYF	TGTGCCAGCTTAGTAGGCAGGGGGCTATCCTACGAGCAGTACTTC
NA	TRBJ1-2	TRBV19	NA	CASSARHYGYTF	TGTGCCAGTAGTGCCAGGCACTATGGCTACACCTTC
NA	TRBJ2-2	TRBV10-3	TRBD1	CAISEKDRGAGELFF	TGTGCCATCAGTGAGAAAGACAGGGGGGCCGGGGAGCTGTTTTTT
many	TRBJ1-2	TRBV19	NA	CASSIDRGHGYTF	TGTGCCAGTAGTATAGACAGGGGTCACGGCTACACCTTC
NA	TRBJ1-1	TRBV3-1	NA	CASSQDHPLGVMNTEAFF	TGTGCCAGCAGCCAAGATCACCCTTTGGGAGTAATGAACACTGAAGCTTTCTTT
NA	TRBJ1-1	TRBV29-1	NA	CSVELGGTNTEAFF	TGCAGCGTTGAATTAGGGGGGACGAACACTGAAGCTTTCTTT
many	TRBJ2-7	TRBV19	NA	CASSIAPKTYEQYF	TGTGCCAGTAGTATAGCGCCCAAGACCTACGAGCAGTACTTC
NA	TRBJ2-7	TRBV7-2	TRBD1	CASSFPGQGGYEQYF	TGTGCCAGCAGCTTCCCGGGACAGGGAGGATACGAGCAGTACTTC
many	TRBJ1-4	TRBV7-8	NA	CASSLVGPAEKLFF	TGTGCCAGCAGCTTAGTCGGACCCGCTGAAAAACTGTTTTTT
NA	TRBJ2-4	TRBV6-2/TRBV6-3	NA	CASSPNRAPNIQYF	TGTGCCAGCAGTCCGAACAGGGCTCCAAACATTCAGTACTTC
many	TRBJ2-2	TRBV7-9	NA	CASSAGPFRVGELFF	TGTGCCAGCAGCGCCGGGCCCTTCCGTGTCGGGGAGCTGTTTTTT
NA	TRBJ2-7	TRBV6-5	NA	CASSYSGEQYF	TGTGCCAGCAGTTACAGTGGAGAGCAGTACTTC
many	TRBJ2-3	TRBV15	NA	CATSRDRGPQYF	TGTGCCACCAGCAGAGATCGGGGCCCGCAGTATTTT
many	TRBJ2-7	TRBV27	NA	CASSYGGPTYEQYF	TGTGCCAGCAGTTACGGGGGACCCACCTACGAGCAGTACTTC
NA	TRBJ2-1	TRBV20-1	TRBD2	CSAKRGAYNEQFF	TGCAGTGCCAAACGGGGGGCCTACAATGAGCAGTTCTTC